The following is a T cell receptor beta chain sequence with its context. The data belong to a study of blood T cell repertoires in COVID-19. Across the whole study: Acute-phase and convalescent COVID-19 samples originated in the United States, Italy and Spain. PBMCs, B-cell-depleted T cells, or T cells were the source of the cDNA or gDNA that made up the material.

TCRdb's copy holds only in-frame clones and misses some; the assay was immunoSEQ multiplex PCR. Here the sample spans 130,000 or so clones, around 87% being singletons. V shed 3 bases and J shed 5 bases, with 11 bases lying between them. The CDR3 totals 12 residues. Germline loops: CDR1 GTSNPN, CDR2 SVGIG (reference sequence). The chain is built from TRBV30 and TRBJ2-7; D gene ambiguous. The specimen sequenced was peripheral blood. The TCR sequence derives from a woman aged 45-60 years with acute or convalescent COVID-19. CDR3 region: CAWSHPRDEQYF. Here the CDR3 DNA reads TGTGCCTGGAGCCATCCCCGAGACGAGCAGTACTTC.